The source of this T cell receptor beta chain is a study of shared clonotypes between healthy human individuals. Study-wide findings and caveats: Memory subsets generally showed lower estimated richness than naive subsets. With four donors compared, 5% to 5.5% of naive CD4 clonotypes were shared.

Naivety among CD8 cells was defined by CD45RO negativity and positive CCR7 selection, thereby excluding terminally differentiated effector memory CD45RA+ cells. A word on this clone: The antigen is unknown.

The study ran the assay at deep level. Every subset's genomic DNA went evenly onto several immunoSEQ plates. Libraries were prepared by immunoSEQ multiplex PCR; TCRdb keeps only in-frame clonotypes and omits some of them. This table has about 2 million clones, around 96% appearing once. V dropped 3 bases and J dropped 0 bases, with 18 bases sitting between them. The CDR3 spans 17 residues. Germline V gene lookup returns CDR1 SQVTM and CDR2 ANQGSEA. What was sequenced was naive CD8+ T cells sorted from blood. The receptor was derived from a man aged 18 to 35 in good health. V and J are TRBV29-1 and TRBJ2-1; possibly TRBD2 for D (5 bases). In DNA form, the CDR3 reads TGCAGCGTTGAGTTTGGCGGGCAGACCTTCTCCTACAATGAGCAGTTCTTC. Translation gives CSVEFGGQTFSYNEQFF.